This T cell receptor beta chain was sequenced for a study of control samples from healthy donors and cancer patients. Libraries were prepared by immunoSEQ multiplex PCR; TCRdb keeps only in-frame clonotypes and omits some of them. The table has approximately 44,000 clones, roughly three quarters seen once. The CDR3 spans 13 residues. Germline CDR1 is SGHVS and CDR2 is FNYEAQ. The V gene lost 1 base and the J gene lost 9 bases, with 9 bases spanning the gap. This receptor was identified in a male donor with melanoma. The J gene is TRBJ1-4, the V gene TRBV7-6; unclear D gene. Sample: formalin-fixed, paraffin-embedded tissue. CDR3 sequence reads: CASSLGGFQKLFF. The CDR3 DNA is TGTGCCAGCAGCTTAGGAGGGTTCCAAAAACTGTTTTTT.